Below, one T cell receptor beta chain is given with its context. Its antigen is still unknown. Both CD4+ and CD8+ T cells were separated by sorting PBMCs. This record comes from a study of CD8+ T cells in alopecia areata. Study-wide results and limits: Against the mouse data, patients shared TCRs less clearly, possibly for HLA reasons. Higher clonality than in normal scalp was seen in lesional scalp, especially alopecia totalis/universalis. Scalp samples also yield sequences from resident alphabeta T cells of normal skin.

TCR sequencing used cDNA made by reverse transcription of extracted RNA. Generated by immunoSEQ multiplex PCR, the TCRdb table keeps only in-frame clones and is missing some. The table records 100,000 to 150,000 clones, about 50% of them present only once. CDR3 size: 13 residues. Germline lookup yields CDR1 SQVTM and CDR2 ANQGSEA. V was pared by 2 bases and J by 4 bases, with 9 bases between. The sequence came from a human donor with alopecia areata. The sequenced sample was NKG2D-low CD8+ T cells sorted from blood. The chain carries TRBV29-1 and TRBJ1-5; no clear D gene. Here the CDR3 DNA reads TGCAGCGTTGAAATCGGTCGGAATCAGCCCCAGCATTTT. Encoded protein: CSVEIGRNQPQHF. The full variable domain, completed using reference TRBV29-1 and TRBJ1-5, is SAVISQKPSRDICQRGTSLTIQCQVDSQVTMMFWYRQQPGQSLTLIATANQGSEATYESGFVIDKFPISRPNLTFSTLTVSNMSPEDSSIYLCSVEIGRNQPQHFGDGTRLSIL.